These T cell receptor beta chains were read from a single sample in a study of blood T cell repertoires in COVID-19. Sequenced by immunoSEQ multiplex PCR; TCRdb stores in-frame clones only, minus some. The data contain hundreds of thousands of clones, approximately 83% of them singletons. The sequencing input was PBMCs or T cells enriched from blood (not recorded which). These receptors originate from a man aged 30 to 39 who had recovered from COVID-19. The CDR3 runs from the conserved cysteine through the conserved F or W. Each record gives: J gene, clone size, V gene, CDR3 length, CDR3 protein. Clone size, where shown, is once, few, many, or a class for clones that have expanded.

j_call: TRBJ2-2; clone_size: .; v_call: TRBV9; cdr3_length: 16; cdr3_aa: CASSVGTGVGTGELFF
j_call: TRBJ1-1; clone_size: .; v_call: TRBV10-3; cdr3_length: 14; cdr3_aa: CAISESYRDTEAFF
j_call: TRBJ1-1; clone_size: once; v_call: TRBV19; cdr3_length: 15; cdr3_aa: CASSTPRGGNTEAFF
j_call: TRBJ2-5; clone_size: .; v_call: TRBV5-4; cdr3_length: 16; cdr3_aa: CASSPPGQGIGETQYF
j_call: TRBJ2-7; clone_size: .; v_call: TRBV11-2; cdr3_length: 12; cdr3_aa: CASSLLRDEQYF
j_call: TRBJ1-2; clone_size: .; v_call: TRBV6-9; cdr3_length: 16; cdr3_aa: CASSSSPVCLKWGYTF
j_call: TRBJ2-1; clone_size: .; v_call: TRBV10-3; cdr3_length: 14; cdr3_aa: CAIRDPGLAHEQFF
j_call: TRBJ2-3; clone_size: .; v_call: TRBV3-1/TRBV3-2; cdr3_length: 14; cdr3_aa: CASSPTGATDTQYF
j_call: TRBJ1-2; clone_size: .; v_call: TRBV9; cdr3_length: 15; cdr3_aa: CASSVVEQGGYGYTF
j_call: TRBJ2-5; clone_size: .; v_call: TRBV5-1; cdr3_length: 19; cdr3_aa: CASSRSGTSGGAFQETQYF
j_call: TRBJ1-1; clone_size: once; v_call: TRBV10-3; cdr3_length: 14; cdr3_aa: CAITVTPMNTEAFF
j_call: TRBJ2-3; clone_size: .; v_call: TRBV9; cdr3_length: 14; cdr3_aa: CASSDGTATDTQYF
j_call: TRBJ2-7; clone_size: .; v_call: TRBV5-1; cdr3_length: 16; cdr3_aa: CASSLVGSGGAHEQYF
j_call: TRBJ2-3; clone_size: .; v_call: TRBV4-2; cdr3_length: 14; cdr3_aa: CASKASGRTDTQYF
j_call: TRBJ2-7; clone_size: .; v_call: TRBV5-6; cdr3_length: 16; cdr3_aa: CASSAGTSGGAYEQYF
j_call: TRBJ2-7; clone_size: .; v_call: TRBV7-2; cdr3_length: 15; cdr3_aa: CASSFPGQGTHEQYF
j_call: TRBJ2-1; clone_size: .; v_call: TRBV7-2; cdr3_length: 14; cdr3_aa: CASSALAAYNEQFF
j_call: TRBJ1-2; clone_size: once; v_call: TRBV18; cdr3_length: 16; cdr3_aa: CASSNQISQGSYGYTF
j_call: TRBJ2-7; clone_size: .; v_call: TRBV3-1/TRBV3-2; cdr3_length: 15; cdr3_aa: CASSQGLGYPHEQYF
j_call: TRBJ2-1; clone_size: .; v_call: TRBV7-7; cdr3_length: 13; cdr3_aa: CASSLGTFNEQFF
j_call: TRBJ1-6; clone_size: .; v_call: TRBV10-3; cdr3_length: 16; cdr3_aa: CAISARRTGENSPLHF
j_call: TRBJ2-5; clone_size: once; v_call: TRBV5-1; cdr3_length: 18; cdr3_aa: CASSDLGRGLRNQETQYF
j_call: TRBJ1-3; clone_size: .; v_call: TRBV15; cdr3_length: 17; cdr3_aa: CATSRDWGPFSGNTIYF
j_call: TRBJ2-3; clone_size: .; v_call: TRBV4-2; cdr3_length: 16; cdr3_aa: CASSHGPAGGSDTQYF
j_call: TRBJ1-1; clone_size: .; v_call: TRBV6-6; cdr3_length: 13; cdr3_aa: CASSGSQGGRAFF
j_call: TRBJ1-1; clone_size: .; v_call: TRBV7-8; cdr3_length: 13; cdr3_aa: CASSQGRGTEAFF
j_call: TRBJ1-2; clone_size: .; v_call: TRBV20-1; cdr3_length: 11; cdr3_aa: CSAAQVYGYTF
j_call: TRBJ1-1; clone_size: .; v_call: TRBV9; cdr3_length: 15; cdr3_aa: CASSVDGGVNTEAFF
j_call: TRBJ1-3; clone_size: .; v_call: TRBV6-1; cdr3_length: 14; cdr3_aa: CASSENSSGNTIYF
j_call: TRBJ1-5; clone_size: many; v_call: TRBV19; cdr3_length: 20; cdr3_aa: CASSIGLLRQVSSSNQPQHF
j_call: TRBJ2-2; clone_size: .; v_call: TRBV7-9; cdr3_length: 15; cdr3_aa: CASSALAGNTGELFF
j_call: TRBJ1-2; clone_size: .; v_call: TRBV5-1; cdr3_length: 15; cdr3_aa: CASSVDRGANYGYTF
j_call: TRBJ2-4; clone_size: .; v_call: TRBV3-1/TRBV3-2; cdr3_length: 16; cdr3_aa: CASSQDRGTAKNIQYF
j_call: TRBJ2-2; clone_size: .; v_call: TRBV5-6; cdr3_length: 15; cdr3_aa: CASSFSSRNTGELFF
j_call: TRBJ1-4; clone_size: .; v_call: TRBV7-7; cdr3_length: 15; cdr3_aa: CASSLGTGPNEKLFF
j_call: TRBJ2-3; clone_size: .; v_call: TRBV10-3; cdr3_length: 16; cdr3_aa: CATAKQGAGGTDTQYF
j_call: TRBJ1-4; clone_size: .; v_call: TRBV5-6; cdr3_length: 12; cdr3_aa: CASSLAGGKLFF
j_call: TRBJ2-5; clone_size: .; v_call: TRBV4-2; cdr3_length: 21; cdr3_aa: CASSQVGGSASGGGGQETQYF
j_call: TRBJ2-3; clone_size: .; v_call: TRBV12-3/TRBV12-4; cdr3_length: 13; cdr3_aa: CASSWRGTDTQYF
j_call: TRBJ2-1; clone_size: .; v_call: TRBV4-1; cdr3_length: 17; cdr3_aa: CASSPGFFESSYNEQFF
j_call: TRBJ1-1; clone_size: .; v_call: TRBV11-2; cdr3_length: 14; cdr3_aa: CASSFRGQNTEAFF
j_call: TRBJ1-2; clone_size: .; v_call: TRBV30; cdr3_length: 15; cdr3_aa: CAWIIGQGASGGYTF
j_call: TRBJ2-3; clone_size: .; v_call: TRBV24-1; cdr3_length: 18; cdr3_aa: CATSDLQGTDSNTDTQYF
j_call: TRBJ1-5; clone_size: once; v_call: TRBV4-1; cdr3_length: 15; cdr3_aa: CASSQEGQGFQPQHF
j_call: TRBJ1-2; clone_size: .; v_call: TRBV29-1; cdr3_length: 12; cdr3_aa: CSARLEYYGYTF
j_call: TRBJ2-5; clone_size: .; v_call: TRBV7-2; cdr3_length: 14; cdr3_aa: CASSPGLLRETQYF
j_call: TRBJ2-5; clone_size: .; v_call: TRBV7-2; cdr3_length: 18; cdr3_aa: CASSALTGTPPSQETQYF
j_call: TRBJ2-2; clone_size: .; v_call: TRBV2; cdr3_length: 14; cdr3_aa: CASREDRNTGELFF
j_call: TRBJ2-3; clone_size: once; v_call: TRBV7-3; cdr3_length: 15; cdr3_aa: CASSANYLYTDTQYF
j_call: TRBJ1-1; clone_size: .; v_call: TRBV20-1; cdr3_length: 11; cdr3_aa: CSARDRTEAFF
j_call: TRBJ1-1; clone_size: .; v_call: TRBV12-3/TRBV12-4; cdr3_length: 11; cdr3_aa: CASSYLSLAFF
j_call: TRBJ2-7; clone_size: .; v_call: TRBV18; cdr3_length: 14; cdr3_aa: CASSPGQNAYEQYF
j_call: TRBJ2-7; clone_size: .; v_call: TRBV25-1; cdr3_length: 16; cdr3_aa: CASSDRRRTGIYEQYF
j_call: TRBJ2-7; clone_size: few; v_call: TRBV3-1/TRBV3-2; cdr3_length: 14; cdr3_aa: CASNYRDRGNEQYF
j_call: TRBJ2-7; clone_size: .; v_call: TRBV4-2; cdr3_length: 15; cdr3_aa: CASSQGDRGIYEQYF
j_call: TRBJ1-5; clone_size: .; v_call: TRBV9; cdr3_length: 16; cdr3_aa: CASSVDDSYSNQPQHF
j_call: TRBJ2-7; clone_size: .; v_call: TRBV27; cdr3_length: 15; cdr3_aa: CASSYEPGQGLKQYF
j_call: TRBJ2-2; clone_size: .; v_call: TRBV9; cdr3_length: 17; cdr3_aa: CASSGTGGPSNTGELFF
j_call: TRBJ1-3; clone_size: .; v_call: TRBV20-1; cdr3_length: 14; cdr3_aa: CSASAGQGENTIYF